The source of this T cell receptor beta chain is a study of CXCR3-negative and CXCR3-positive naive CD8 T cells. At the level of the study: For each library, about 1.5 +/- 0.3 million TRB reads were obtained, approximately 140 million in total.

Regarding the study as a whole: Naive CXCR3-positive cells had TRB CDR3s more hydrophobic than those of CXCR3-negative naive cells. In cryopreserved cells, CXCR3 expression partially decreased, and fresh PBMCs were used in most assays. Comparably high diversity marked both naive subsets, whereas memory CD8+ cells had much lower diversity. Similar levels of surface CD5 were seen between naive subsets; TCR strength was inferred from TRB CDR3 properties.

Turning to this clonotype: Its antigen is unidentified.

In germline, CDR1 is SEHNR, CDR2 FQNEAQ (reference sequence). There are 14 residues in the CDR3. It was by 5' RACE with UMI labels that the TRB cDNA libraries were prepared. For each CDR3 protein, TCRdb gives one entry from its re-call of the 5' RACE reads, without DNA. Its table lists under 75,000 distinct CDR3 sequences. V gene TRBV7-9 combines with J gene TRBJ2-5; the D gene TCRdb calls, TRBD2, cannot be checked with no DNA. Sequencing used naive CXCR3+ CD8+ T cells from blood. The sample's subset: CD45RO-CCR7+CD27+CD95- naive CD8+ T cells expressing CXCR3 (TNR3+). This TCR derives from a human donor in good health. Some clones in this sample may be carry-over from other donors' samples. The CDR3 is CASSLGGIEETQYF.